The rows below give T cell receptor beta chains drawn from one sample of a study of patients and donors after allogeneic stem cell transplantation. TCRdb passed the RT-PCR reads through MiXCR, listing each CDR3 protein once. This table has approximately 1,500 distinct CDR3 sequences, roughly 30% appearing once. The sequenced sample was blood, either unsorted or a sorted T cell fraction (not recorded which). Source of these receptors: a human donor who was either an allogeneic HSCT recipient or a stem cell or donor lymphocyte infusion donor (not recorded which). It is not recorded whose cells these are; they may come from a transplant donor. Both conserved end residues are part of each CDR3. The D gene is left open where the match is weak. Rows may omit the clone size; those that give it use once, few, many or a size class.

j_gene: TRBJ2-7; v_gene: TRBV30; abundance: NA; d_gene: TRBD2; CDR3aa: CAWTPPSGSSYEQYF; CDR3nt: TGTGCCTGGACCCCCCCTAGCGGGAGCTCCTACGAGCAGTACTTC
j_gene: TRBJ2-4; v_gene: TRBV28; abundance: NA; d_gene: NA; CDR3aa: CASSRASGPTRQNIQYF; CDR3nt: TGTGCCAGCAGTCGGGCCTCTGGACCAACTCGGCAAAACATTCAGTACTTC
j_gene: TRBJ2-2; v_gene: TRBV7-6; abundance: NA; d_gene: NA; CDR3aa: CASSLVAGSTGELFF; CDR3nt: TGTGCCAGCAGCTTAGTGGCGGGCAGCACCGGGGAGCTGTTTTTT
j_gene: TRBJ2-4; v_gene: TRBV4-1; abundance: NA; d_gene: NA; CDR3aa: CASSFGQGGDIQYF; CDR3nt: TGCGCCAGCAGCTTTGGACAGGGAGGGGACATTCAGTACTTC
j_gene: TRBJ2-3; v_gene: TRBV11-3; abundance: medium-sized; d_gene: TRBD2; CDR3aa: CASSRNWAGDGTDTQYF; CDR3nt: TGTGCCAGCAGCCGGAATTGGGCGGGAGACGGGACAGATACGCAGTATTTT
j_gene: TRBJ1-1; v_gene: TRBV10-3; abundance: NA; d_gene: NA; CDR3aa: CATRRGGEGTEAFF; CDR3nt: TGTGCCACCCGACGGGGAGGGGAAGGCACTGAAGCTTTCTTT
j_gene: TRBJ2-7; v_gene: TRBV20-1; abundance: NA; d_gene: NA; CDR3aa: CSARGTSYEQYF; CDR3nt: TGCAGTGCTAGAGGGACCTCCTACGAGCAGTACTTC
j_gene: TRBJ2-6; v_gene: TRBV5-8; abundance: NA; d_gene: NA; CDR3aa: CASRKTGANVLTF; CDR3nt: TGTGCCAGCAGGAAGACTGGGGCCAACGTCCTGACTTTC
j_gene: TRBJ2-7; v_gene: TRBV7-2; abundance: few; d_gene: NA; CDR3aa: CASSSPTRYEQYF; CDR3nt: TGTGCCAGCAGCTCACCTACAAGATACGAGCAGTACTTC
j_gene: TRBJ2-7; v_gene: TRBV6-2/TRBV6-3; abundance: few; d_gene: TRBD1; CDR3aa: CASSQPGTGGYEQYF; CDR3nt: TGTGCCAGCAGTCAACCCGGGACAGGAGGGTACGAGCAGTACTTC
j_gene: TRBJ2-3; v_gene: TRBV6-5; abundance: NA; d_gene: TRBD2; CDR3aa: CASRVTSGRAVDTDTQYF; CDR3nt: TGTGCCAGCAGAGTGACTAGCGGGAGGGCCGTGGACACAGATACGCAGTATTTT
j_gene: TRBJ2-7; v_gene: TRBV20-1; abundance: few; d_gene: NA; CDR3aa: CSASVSGGSYEQYF; CDR3nt: TGCAGTGCTAGTGTTTCGGGCGGCTCCTACGAGCAGTACTTC
j_gene: TRBJ2-5; v_gene: TRBV15; abundance: large; d_gene: TRBD1; CDR3aa: CATSRDLAGTGGFETQYF; CDR3nt: TGTGCCACCAGCAGAGATCTGGCGGGGACAGGGGGCTTTGAGACCCAGTACTTC
j_gene: TRBJ1-1; v_gene: TRBV5-5; abundance: NA; d_gene: NA; CDR3aa: CASSFEVMNTEAFF; CDR3nt: TGTGCCAGCAGCTTCGAGGTCATGAACACTGAAGCTTTCTTT
j_gene: TRBJ2-7; v_gene: TRBV21-1; abundance: NA; d_gene: NA; CDR3aa: CARRGQYEDASYEQYF; CDR3nt: TGTGCCAGGCGGGGACAGTACGAAGATGCCTCCTACGAGCAGTACTTC
j_gene: TRBJ2-3; v_gene: TRBV10-3; abundance: medium-sized; d_gene: NA; CDR3aa: CAIMDRGGSTDTQYF; CDR3nt: TGTGCCATCATGGACCGAGGGGGATCCACAGATACGCAGTATTTT
j_gene: TRBJ1-1; v_gene: TRBV6-2/TRBV6-3; abundance: medium-sized; d_gene: NA; CDR3aa: CASSSGNTEAFF; CDR3nt: TGTGCCAGCAGTTCGGGGAACACTGAAGCTTTCTTT
j_gene: TRBJ2-1; v_gene: TRBV7-8; abundance: NA; d_gene: NA; CDR3aa: CASSFHYNEQFF; CDR3nt: TGTGCCAGCAGCTTCCACTACAATGAGCAGTTCTTC
j_gene: TRBJ2-7; v_gene: TRBV7-2; abundance: few; d_gene: NA; CDR3aa: CASSPTGTSYEQYF; CDR3nt: TGTGCCAGCAGCCCAACCGGGACCTCCTACGAGCAGTACTTC
j_gene: TRBJ2-2; v_gene: TRBV11-2; abundance: NA; d_gene: TRBD2; CDR3aa: CASSWTSGSFGELFF; CDR3nt: TGTGCCAGCAGCTGGACTAGCGGGAGTTTCGGGGAGCTGTTTTTT
j_gene: TRBJ2-7; v_gene: TRBV7-9; abundance: NA; d_gene: NA; CDR3aa: CASSLDPSSVGNEQYF; CDR3nt: TGTGCCAGCAGCTTAGATCCTAGTTCGGTGGGAAACGAGCAGTACTTC
j_gene: TRBJ2-5; v_gene: TRBV11-2; abundance: NA; d_gene: NA; CDR3aa: CASIPSPGETQYF; CDR3nt: TGTGCCAGCATCCCCTCCCCGGGGGAGACCCAGTACTTC
j_gene: TRBJ1-6; v_gene: TRBV20-1; abundance: few; d_gene: NA; CDR3aa: CSARAPTGRNSPLHF; CDR3nt: TGCAGTGCTAGAGCCCCGACAGGACGAAATTCACCCCTCCACTTT
j_gene: TRBJ2-5; v_gene: TRBV7-9; abundance: NA; d_gene: NA; CDR3aa: CASSSTVGQETQYF; CDR3nt: TGTGCCAGCAGCTCAACAGTGGGCCAAGAGACCCAGTACTTC
j_gene: TRBJ1-2; v_gene: TRBV7-6; abundance: few; d_gene: NA; CDR3aa: CASSFRDRAYGYTF; CDR3nt: TGTGCCAGCAGCTTCCGTGACAGAGCCTATGGCTACACCTTC
j_gene: TRBJ1-2; v_gene: TRBV29-1; abundance: few; d_gene: TRBD1; CDR3aa: CSVEGQHYGYTF; CDR3nt: TGCAGCGTTGAGGGACAGCACTATGGCTACACCTTC
j_gene: TRBJ1-2; v_gene: TRBV6-5; abundance: few; d_gene: NA; CDR3aa: CASSYSGGPVTYGYTF; CDR3nt: TGTGCCAGCAGTTACTCGGGTGGTCCTGTGACCTATGGCTACACCTTC
j_gene: TRBJ2-1; v_gene: TRBV12-3/TRBV12-4; abundance: NA; d_gene: NA; CDR3aa: CASSPRLGEQFF; CDR3nt: TGTGCCAGCAGTCCCCGGTTGGGTGAGCAGTTCTTC
j_gene: TRBJ2-1; v_gene: TRBV6-5; abundance: NA; d_gene: TRBD2; CDR3aa: CASSPLRTSGFQFF; CDR3nt: TGTGCCAGCAGTCCCCTTAGGACTAGCGGGTTTCAGTTCTTC
j_gene: TRBJ2-7; v_gene: TRBV5-5; abundance: medium-sized; d_gene: NA; CDR3aa: CASSPTGTAGEQYF; CDR3nt: TGTGCCAGCAGCCCGACCGGGACGGCAGGCGAGCAGTACTTC
j_gene: TRBJ2-7; v_gene: TRBV12-3/TRBV12-4; abundance: NA; d_gene: NA; CDR3aa: CASTPGGASPSEQYF; CDR3nt: TGTGCCAGCACCCCCGGCGGAGCGTCTCCCTCCGAGCAGTACTTC
j_gene: TRBJ2-7; v_gene: TRBV29-1; abundance: few; d_gene: NA; CDR3aa: CSVVGSQYEQYF; CDR3nt: TGCAGCGTTGTGGGGTCGCAGTACGAGCAGTACTTC
j_gene: TRBJ1-6; v_gene: TRBV20-1; abundance: NA; d_gene: TRBD1; CDR3aa: CSAAGQGYSPLHF; CDR3nt: TGCAGTGCTGCAGGACAGGGCTATTCACCCCTCCACTTT
j_gene: TRBJ2-2; v_gene: TRBV7-8; abundance: hyperexpanded; d_gene: NA; CDR3aa: CASSRSGAGELFF; CDR3nt: TGTGCCAGCAGCCGGTCGGGAGCCGGGGAGCTGTTTTTT
j_gene: TRBJ2-2; v_gene: TRBV4-2; abundance: NA; d_gene: NA; CDR3aa: CASSQDYANTGELFF; CDR3nt: TGTGCCAGCAGCCAGGACTACGCGAACACCGGGGAGCTGTTTTTT
j_gene: TRBJ2-7; v_gene: TRBV12-3/TRBV12-4; abundance: NA; d_gene: TRBD2; CDR3aa: CASSSSPGLVNEQYF; CDR3nt: TGTGCGAGCAGTAGTTCACCGGGACTAGTGAACGAGCAGTACTTC
j_gene: TRBJ2-7; v_gene: TRBV9; abundance: NA; d_gene: TRBD1; CDR3aa: CASSPQTGAYEQYF; CDR3nt: TGTGCCAGCAGCCCTCAGACAGGGGCTTACGAGCAGTACTTC
j_gene: TRBJ2-4; v_gene: TRBV28; abundance: NA; d_gene: NA; CDR3aa: CASSSRLDRGGIQYF; CDR3nt: TGTGCCAGCAGTTCTCGCCTGGACCGGGGCGGCATTCAGTACTTC
j_gene: TRBJ2-1; v_gene: TRBV7-2; abundance: NA; d_gene: NA; CDR3aa: CASSSTDRKQFF; CDR3nt: TGTGCCAGCAGCTCAACCGACAGGAAGCAGTTCTTC
j_gene: TRBJ1-5; v_gene: TRBV5-1; abundance: medium-sized; d_gene: NA; CDR3aa: CASSEGPGQPQHF; CDR3nt: TGCGCCAGCAGTGAGGGGCCGGGTCAGCCCCAGCATTTT
j_gene: TRBJ2-7; v_gene: TRBV21-1; abundance: NA; d_gene: NA; CDR3aa: CASSKVPLQEQYF; CDR3nt: TGTGCCAGCAGCAAAGTCCCACTTCAAGAGCAGTACTTC
j_gene: TRBJ2-1; v_gene: TRBV11-2; abundance: large; d_gene: NA; CDR3aa: CASSSDYQNNEQFF; CDR3nt: TGTGCCAGCAGCAGCGACTACCAGAACAATGAGCAGTTCTTC
j_gene: TRBJ2-1; v_gene: TRBV20-1; abundance: NA; d_gene: NA; CDR3aa: CSARERRKNNEQFF; CDR3nt: TGCAGTGCTAGAGAGCGGAGAAAAAACAATGAGCAGTTCTTC
j_gene: TRBJ1-2; v_gene: TRBV4-1; abundance: few; d_gene: NA; CDR3aa: CASSQDWSGQSNYGYTF; CDR3nt: TGCGCCAGCAGCCAAGATTGGTCAGGGCAATCTAACTATGGCTACACCTTC
j_gene: TRBJ1-2; v_gene: TRBV6-5; abundance: few; d_gene: NA; CDR3aa: CASSSPHGYTF; CDR3nt: TGTGCCAGCAGTTCTCCGCATGGCTACACCTTC
j_gene: TRBJ2-5; v_gene: TRBV19; abundance: few; d_gene: NA; CDR3aa: CASTGSGTQYF; CDR3nt: TGTGCCAGTACAGGGTCCGGTACCCAGTACTTC
j_gene: TRBJ2-3; v_gene: TRBV20-1; abundance: NA; d_gene: NA; CDR3aa: CSAKLSTDTQYF; CDR3nt: TGCAGTGCAAAACTTAGCACAGATACGCAGTATTTT
j_gene: TRBJ2-7; v_gene: TRBV7-8; abundance: few; d_gene: NA; CDR3aa: CASSLGHSYEQYF; CDR3nt: TGTGCCAGCAGCTTAGGACACAGCTACGAGCAGTACTTC
j_gene: TRBJ2-1; v_gene: TRBV2; abundance: NA; d_gene: NA; CDR3aa: CASSSGSNEQFF; CDR3nt: TGTGCCAGCAGTTCGGGGTCCAATGAGCAGTTCTTC
j_gene: TRBJ1-6; v_gene: TRBV6-5; abundance: NA; d_gene: NA; CDR3aa: CASSYSTGFQSPLHF; CDR3nt: TGTGCCAGCAGTTACTCTACGGGGTTTCAATCACCCCTCCACTTT
j_gene: TRBJ2-7; v_gene: TRBV5-5; abundance: medium-sized; d_gene: NA; CDR3aa: CASSLTNLGEQYF; CDR3nt: TGTGCCAGCAGCTTGACAAACTTGGGCGAGCAGTACTTC
j_gene: TRBJ1-1; v_gene: TRBV20-1; abundance: NA; d_gene: NA; CDR3aa: CSARERAITEAFF; CDR3nt: TGCAGTGCTAGAGAACGGGCCATCACTGAAGCTTTCTTT
j_gene: TRBJ2-3; v_gene: TRBV5-1; abundance: medium-sized; d_gene: TRBD2; CDR3aa: CASSLGTRGTQYF; CDR3nt: TGCGCCAGCAGCTTGGGGACTAGAGGTACGCAGTATTTT
j_gene: TRBJ2-3; v_gene: TRBV2; abundance: few; d_gene: TRBD1; CDR3aa: CAPGQGTDTQYF; CDR3nt: TGTGCACCGGGACAGGGCACAGATACGCAGTATTTT
j_gene: TRBJ2-3; v_gene: TRBV5-4; abundance: NA; d_gene: NA; CDR3aa: CASSLSTDTQYF; CDR3nt: TGTGCCAGCAGCCTTAGCACAGATACGCAGTATTTT
j_gene: TRBJ2-2; v_gene: TRBV11-2; abundance: few; d_gene: TRBD2; CDR3aa: CASSFRGRDTGELFF; CDR3nt: TGTGCCAGCAGCTTTCGAGGGAGGGACACCGGGGAGCTGTTTTTT
j_gene: TRBJ2-3; v_gene: TRBV7-3; abundance: few; d_gene: NA; CDR3aa: CASSPLDSPVTDTQYF; CDR3nt: TGTGCCAGCAGCCCTCTCGACTCCCCCGTCACAGATACGCAGTATTTT
j_gene: TRBJ2-1; v_gene: TRBV7-9; abundance: large; d_gene: NA; CDR3aa: CASSLGKGEQFF; CDR3nt: TGTGCCAGCAGCCTAGGCAAAGGGGAGCAGTTCTTC